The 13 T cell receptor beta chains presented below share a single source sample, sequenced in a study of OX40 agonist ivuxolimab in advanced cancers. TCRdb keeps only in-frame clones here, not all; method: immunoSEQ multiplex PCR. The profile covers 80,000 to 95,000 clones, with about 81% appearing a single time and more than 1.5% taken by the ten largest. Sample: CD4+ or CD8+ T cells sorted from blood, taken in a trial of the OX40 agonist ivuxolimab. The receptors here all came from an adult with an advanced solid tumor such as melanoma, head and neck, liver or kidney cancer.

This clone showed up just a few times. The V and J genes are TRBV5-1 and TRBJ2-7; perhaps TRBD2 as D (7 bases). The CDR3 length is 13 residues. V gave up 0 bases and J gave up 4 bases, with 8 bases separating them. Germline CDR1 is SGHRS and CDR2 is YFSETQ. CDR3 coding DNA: TGCGCCAGCAGCTTGGAGGGGGGGTACGAGCAGTACTTC. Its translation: CASSLEGGYEQYF.

The CDR3 nucleotides are TGTGCCAGCAGCTTAAGCGAGGGTTCCTACGAGCAGTACTTC. Translation: CASSLSEGSYEQYF. This chain uses TRBV7-9 with TRBJ2-7; possible D gene TRBD2, 5 bases. The V gene's germline CDR1 is SEHNR and CDR2 FQNEAQ (reference sequence). The CDR3 contains 14 residues. V was shortened by 2 bases and J by 1 base, with 9 bases between the two germline ends.

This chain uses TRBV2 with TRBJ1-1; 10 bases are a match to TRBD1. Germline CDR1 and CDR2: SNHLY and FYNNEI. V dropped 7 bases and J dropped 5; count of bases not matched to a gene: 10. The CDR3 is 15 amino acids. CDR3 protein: CASNRPGQGITEAFF. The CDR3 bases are TGTGCCAGCAACAGACCGGGACAGGGGATTACTGAAGCTTTCTTT.

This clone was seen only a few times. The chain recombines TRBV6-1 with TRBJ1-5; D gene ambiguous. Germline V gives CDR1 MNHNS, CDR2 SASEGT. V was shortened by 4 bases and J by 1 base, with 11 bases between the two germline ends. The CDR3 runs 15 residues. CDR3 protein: CASSVQPGSNQPQHF. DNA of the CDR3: TGTGCCAGCAGTGTCCAACCGGGGAGCAATCAGCCCCAGCATTTT.

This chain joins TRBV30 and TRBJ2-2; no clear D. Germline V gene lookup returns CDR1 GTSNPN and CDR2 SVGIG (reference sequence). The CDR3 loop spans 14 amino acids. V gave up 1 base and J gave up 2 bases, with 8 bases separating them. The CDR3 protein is CAWSAGLNTGELFF. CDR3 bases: TGTGCCTGGAGTGCGGGCCTTAACACCGGGGAGCTGTTTTTT.

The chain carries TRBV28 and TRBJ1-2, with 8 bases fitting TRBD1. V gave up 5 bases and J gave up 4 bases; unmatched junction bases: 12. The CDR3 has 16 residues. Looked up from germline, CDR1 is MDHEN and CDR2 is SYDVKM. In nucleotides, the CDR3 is TGTGCCAGCAGTATAAGAGCAGGGGGCAGGGGCTATGGCTACACCTTC. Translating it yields CASSIRAGGRGYGYTF.

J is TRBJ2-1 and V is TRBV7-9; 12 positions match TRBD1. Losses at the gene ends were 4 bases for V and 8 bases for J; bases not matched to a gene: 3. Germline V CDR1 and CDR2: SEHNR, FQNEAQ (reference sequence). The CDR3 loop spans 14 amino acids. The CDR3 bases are TGTGCCAGCAGCTCAGGGACAGGGGGCGATGAGCAGTTCTTC. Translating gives CASSSGTGGDEQFF. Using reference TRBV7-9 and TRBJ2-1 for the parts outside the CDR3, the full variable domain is DTGVSQNPRHKITKRGQNVTFRCDPISEHNRLYWYRQTLGQGPEFLTYFQNEAQLEKSRLLSDRFSAERPKGSFSTLEIQRTEQGDSAMYLCASSSGTGGDEQFFGPGTRLTVL.

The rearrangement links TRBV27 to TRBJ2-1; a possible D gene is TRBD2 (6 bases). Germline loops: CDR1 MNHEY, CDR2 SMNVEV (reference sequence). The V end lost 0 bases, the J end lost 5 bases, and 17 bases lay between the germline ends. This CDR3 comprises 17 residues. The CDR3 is CASSLSGRWTTNNEQFF. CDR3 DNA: TGTGCCAGCAGTTTATCGGGACGCTGGACTACTAACAATGAGCAGTTCTTC.

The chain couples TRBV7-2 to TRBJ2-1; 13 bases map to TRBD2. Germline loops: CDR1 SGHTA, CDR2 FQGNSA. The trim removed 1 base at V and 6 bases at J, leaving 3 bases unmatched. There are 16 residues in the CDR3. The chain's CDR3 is CASSLVRLAGGNEQFF. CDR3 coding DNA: TGTGCCAGCAGCTTAGTTAGACTAGCGGGGGGCAATGAGCAGTTCTTC.

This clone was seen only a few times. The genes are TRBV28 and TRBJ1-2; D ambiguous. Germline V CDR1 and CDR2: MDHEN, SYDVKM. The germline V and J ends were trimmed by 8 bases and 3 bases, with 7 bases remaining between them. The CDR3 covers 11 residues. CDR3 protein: CASFRDYGYTF. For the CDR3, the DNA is TGTGCCAGCTTCCGGGACTATGGCTACACCTTC.

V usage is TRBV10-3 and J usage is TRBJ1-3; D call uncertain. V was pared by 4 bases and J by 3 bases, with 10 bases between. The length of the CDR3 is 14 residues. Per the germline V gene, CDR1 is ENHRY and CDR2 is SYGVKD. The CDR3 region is CAISGGRDGNTIYF. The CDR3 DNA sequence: TGTGCCATCAGTGGCGGGAGAGATGGAAACACCATATATTTT.

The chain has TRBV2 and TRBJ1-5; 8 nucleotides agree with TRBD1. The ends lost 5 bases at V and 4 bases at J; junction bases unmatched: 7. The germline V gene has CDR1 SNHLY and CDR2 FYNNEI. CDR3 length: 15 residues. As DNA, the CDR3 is TGTGCCAGCAGTTACTCCCAGGGGGCAAATCAGCCCCAGCATTTT. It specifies CASSYSQGANQPQHF. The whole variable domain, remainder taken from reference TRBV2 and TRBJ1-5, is EPEVTQTPSHQVTQMGQEVILRCVPISNHLYFYWYRQILGQKVEFLVSFYNNEISEKSEIFDDQFSVERPDGSNFTLKIRSTKLEDSAMYFCASSYSQGANQPQHFGDGTRLSIL.

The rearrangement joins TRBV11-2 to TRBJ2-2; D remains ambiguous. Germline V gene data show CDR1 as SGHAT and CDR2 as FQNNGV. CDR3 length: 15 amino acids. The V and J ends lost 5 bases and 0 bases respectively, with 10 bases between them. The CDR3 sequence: CASSRSGSNTGELFF. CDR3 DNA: TGTGCCAGCAGCCGGAGTGGGTCGAACACCGGGGAGCTGTTTTTT. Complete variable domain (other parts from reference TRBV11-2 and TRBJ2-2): EAGVAQSPRYKIIEKRQSVAFWCNPISGHATLYWYQQILGQGPKLLIQFQNNGVVDDSQLPKDRFSAERLKGVDSTLKIQPAKLEDSAVYLCASSRSGSNTGELFFGEGSRLTVL.